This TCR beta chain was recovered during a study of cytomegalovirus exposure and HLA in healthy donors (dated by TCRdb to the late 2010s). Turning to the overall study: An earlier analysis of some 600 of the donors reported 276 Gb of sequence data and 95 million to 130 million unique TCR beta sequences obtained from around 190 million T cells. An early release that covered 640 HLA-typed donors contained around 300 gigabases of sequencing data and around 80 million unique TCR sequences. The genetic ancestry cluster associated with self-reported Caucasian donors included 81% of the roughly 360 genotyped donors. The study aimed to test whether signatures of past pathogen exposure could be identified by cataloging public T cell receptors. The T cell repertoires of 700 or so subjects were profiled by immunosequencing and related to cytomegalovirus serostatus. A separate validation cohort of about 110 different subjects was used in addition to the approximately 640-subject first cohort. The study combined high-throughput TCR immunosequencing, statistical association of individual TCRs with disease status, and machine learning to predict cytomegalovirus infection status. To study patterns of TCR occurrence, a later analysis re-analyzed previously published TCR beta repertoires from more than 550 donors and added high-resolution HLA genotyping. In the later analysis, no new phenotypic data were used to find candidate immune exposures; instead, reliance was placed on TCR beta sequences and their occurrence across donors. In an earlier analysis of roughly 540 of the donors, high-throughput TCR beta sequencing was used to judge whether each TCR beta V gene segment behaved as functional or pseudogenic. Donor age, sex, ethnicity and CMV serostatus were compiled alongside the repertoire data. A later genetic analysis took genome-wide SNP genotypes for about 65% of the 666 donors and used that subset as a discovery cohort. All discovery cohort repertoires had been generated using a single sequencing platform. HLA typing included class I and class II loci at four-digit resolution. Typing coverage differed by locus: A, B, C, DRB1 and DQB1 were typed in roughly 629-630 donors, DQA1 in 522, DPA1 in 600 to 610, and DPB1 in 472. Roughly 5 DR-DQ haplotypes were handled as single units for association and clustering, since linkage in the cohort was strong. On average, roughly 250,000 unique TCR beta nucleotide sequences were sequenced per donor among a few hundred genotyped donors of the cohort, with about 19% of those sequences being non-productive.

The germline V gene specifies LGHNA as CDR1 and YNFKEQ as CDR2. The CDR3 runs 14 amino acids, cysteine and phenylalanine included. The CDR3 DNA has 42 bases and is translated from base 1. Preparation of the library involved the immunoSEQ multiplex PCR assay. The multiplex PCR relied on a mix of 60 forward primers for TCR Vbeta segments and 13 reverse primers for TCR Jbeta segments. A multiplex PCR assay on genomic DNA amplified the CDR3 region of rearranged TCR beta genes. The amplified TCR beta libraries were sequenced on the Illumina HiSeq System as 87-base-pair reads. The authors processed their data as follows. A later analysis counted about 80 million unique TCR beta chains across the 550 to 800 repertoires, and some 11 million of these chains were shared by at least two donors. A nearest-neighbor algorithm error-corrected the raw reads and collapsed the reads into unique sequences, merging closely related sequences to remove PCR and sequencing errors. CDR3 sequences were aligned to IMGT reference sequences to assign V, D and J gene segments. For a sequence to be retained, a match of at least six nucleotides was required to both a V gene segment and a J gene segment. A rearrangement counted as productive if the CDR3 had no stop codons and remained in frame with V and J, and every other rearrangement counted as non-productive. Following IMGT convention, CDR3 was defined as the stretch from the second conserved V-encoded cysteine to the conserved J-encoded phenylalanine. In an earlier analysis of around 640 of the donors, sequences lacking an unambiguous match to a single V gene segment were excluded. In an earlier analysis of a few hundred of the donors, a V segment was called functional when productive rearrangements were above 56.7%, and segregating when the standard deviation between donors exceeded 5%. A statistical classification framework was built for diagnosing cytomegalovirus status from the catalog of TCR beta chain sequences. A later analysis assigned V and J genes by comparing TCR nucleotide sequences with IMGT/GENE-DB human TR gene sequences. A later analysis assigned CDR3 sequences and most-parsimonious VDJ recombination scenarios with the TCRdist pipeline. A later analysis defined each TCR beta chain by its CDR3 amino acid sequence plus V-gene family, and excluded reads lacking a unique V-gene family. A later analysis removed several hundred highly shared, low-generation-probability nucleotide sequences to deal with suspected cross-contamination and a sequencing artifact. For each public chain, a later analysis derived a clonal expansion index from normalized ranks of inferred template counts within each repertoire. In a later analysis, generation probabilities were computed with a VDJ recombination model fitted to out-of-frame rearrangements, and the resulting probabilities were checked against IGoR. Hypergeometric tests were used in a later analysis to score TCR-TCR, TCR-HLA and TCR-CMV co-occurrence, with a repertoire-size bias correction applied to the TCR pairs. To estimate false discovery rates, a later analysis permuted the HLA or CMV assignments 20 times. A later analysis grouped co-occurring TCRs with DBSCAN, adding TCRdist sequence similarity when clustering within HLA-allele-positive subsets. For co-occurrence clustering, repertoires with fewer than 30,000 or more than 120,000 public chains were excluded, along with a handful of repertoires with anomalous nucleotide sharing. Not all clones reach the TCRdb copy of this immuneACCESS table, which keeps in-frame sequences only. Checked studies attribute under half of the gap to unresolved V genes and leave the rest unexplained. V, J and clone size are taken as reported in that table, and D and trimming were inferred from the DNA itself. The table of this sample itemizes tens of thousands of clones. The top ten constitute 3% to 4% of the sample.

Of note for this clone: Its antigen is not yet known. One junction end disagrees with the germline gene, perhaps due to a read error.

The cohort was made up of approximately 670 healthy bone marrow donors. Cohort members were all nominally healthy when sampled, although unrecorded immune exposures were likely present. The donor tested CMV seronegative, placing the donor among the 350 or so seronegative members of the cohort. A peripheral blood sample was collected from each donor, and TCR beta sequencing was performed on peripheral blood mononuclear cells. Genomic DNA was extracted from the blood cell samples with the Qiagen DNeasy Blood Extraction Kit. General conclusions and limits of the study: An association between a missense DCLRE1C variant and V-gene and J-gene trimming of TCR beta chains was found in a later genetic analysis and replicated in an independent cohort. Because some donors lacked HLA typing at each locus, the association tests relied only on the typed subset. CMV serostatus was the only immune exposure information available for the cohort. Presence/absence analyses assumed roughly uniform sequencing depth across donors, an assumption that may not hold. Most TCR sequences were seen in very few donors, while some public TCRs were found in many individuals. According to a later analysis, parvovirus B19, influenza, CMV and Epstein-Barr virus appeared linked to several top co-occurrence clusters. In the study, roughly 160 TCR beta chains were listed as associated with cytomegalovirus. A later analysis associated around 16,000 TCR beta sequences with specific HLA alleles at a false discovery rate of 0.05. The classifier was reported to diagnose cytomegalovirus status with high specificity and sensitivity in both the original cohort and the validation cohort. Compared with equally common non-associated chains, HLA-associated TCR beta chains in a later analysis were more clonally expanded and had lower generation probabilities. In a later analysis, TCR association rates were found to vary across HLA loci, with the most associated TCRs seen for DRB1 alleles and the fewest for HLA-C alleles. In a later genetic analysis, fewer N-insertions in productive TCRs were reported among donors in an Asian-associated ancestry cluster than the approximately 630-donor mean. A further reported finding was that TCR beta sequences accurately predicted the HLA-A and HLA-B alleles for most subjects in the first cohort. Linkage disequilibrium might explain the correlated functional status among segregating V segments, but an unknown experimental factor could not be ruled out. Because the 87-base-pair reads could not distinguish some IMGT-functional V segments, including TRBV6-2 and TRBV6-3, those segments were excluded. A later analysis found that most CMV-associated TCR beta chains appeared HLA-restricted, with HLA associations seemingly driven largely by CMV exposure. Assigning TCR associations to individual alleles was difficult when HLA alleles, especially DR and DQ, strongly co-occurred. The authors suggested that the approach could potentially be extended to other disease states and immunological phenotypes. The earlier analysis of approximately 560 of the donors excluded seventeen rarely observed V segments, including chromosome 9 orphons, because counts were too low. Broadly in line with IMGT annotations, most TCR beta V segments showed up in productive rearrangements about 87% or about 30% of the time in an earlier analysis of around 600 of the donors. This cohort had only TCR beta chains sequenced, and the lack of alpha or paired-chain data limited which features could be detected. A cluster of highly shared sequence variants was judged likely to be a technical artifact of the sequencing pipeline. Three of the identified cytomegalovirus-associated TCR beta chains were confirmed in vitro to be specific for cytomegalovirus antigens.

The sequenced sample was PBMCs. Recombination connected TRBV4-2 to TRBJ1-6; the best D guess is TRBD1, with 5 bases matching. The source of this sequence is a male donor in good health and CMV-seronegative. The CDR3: CASSQERGNSPLHF. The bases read TGTGCCAGCAGCCAAGAAAGGGGTAATTCACCCCTACACTTT.